These 18 T cell receptor beta chains came from one sample sequenced in a study of blood T cells in healthy people across ages. Sample-barcoded 5' priming and a J-beta primer mix drove a second PCR of roughly 6 to 12 cycles. TCRdb reanalysed the 5' RACE reads using MiXCR and keeps one entry per CDR3 protein. Of hundreds of thousands of distinct CDR3 sequences in the sample, around 43% are singletons; the top ten hold roughly 18%. The specimen was blood. The receptor set was obtained from a man in his 60s in good health.

The V gene is TRBV4-3, the J gene TRBJ1-4, with 7 bases lining up with TRBD1. In germline, CDR1 is LGHNA, CDR2 YSLEER. The CDR3 runs to 15 residues. Unmatched junction bases numbered 3, after V lost 0 bases and J lost 5 bases. The CDR3 nucleotides read TGCGCCAGCAGCCAAGAAACCAGGGGGAATGAAAAACTGTTTTTT. Residues: CASSQETRGNEKLFF.

This clonotype was found a few times. The rearrangement uses TRBV7-6 and TRBJ2-7; the match to TRBD1 covers 8 bases. This CDR3 comprises 13 residues. The V and J ends lost 5 bases and 3 bases, in that order; junction bases with no gene match: 3. Per the germline V gene, CDR1 is SGHVS and CDR2 is FNYEAQ. The CDR3 coding sequence is TGTGCCAGCAGCCAGGACAGGGACTACGAGCAGTACTTC. Its protein is CASSQDRDYEQYF. The complete variable domain, with remaining parts taken from reference TRBV7-6 and TRBJ2-7, reads GAGVSQSPRYKVTKRGQDVALRCDPISGHVSLYWYRQALGQGPEFLTYFNYEAQQDKSGLPNDRFSAERPEGSISTLTIQRTEQRDSAMYRCASSQDRDYEQYFGPGTRLTVT.

V gene TRBV7-6 combines with J gene TRBJ2-6; TRBD1 matches 7 bases. CDR3 length: 16 amino acids. V lost 5 bases to trimming and J lost 2 bases; unmatched junction nucleotides: 6. Germline V lookup: CDR1 SGHVS, CDR2 FNYEAQ. CDR3 coding DNA: TGTGCCAGCAGCACCGACAGGGAAGCTGGGGCCAACGTCCTGACTTTC. Translated: CASSTDREAGANVLTF.

The rearrangement links TRBV20-1 to TRBJ2-1, with TRBD2 as a possible D gene (5 bases). The CDR3 runs to 14 residues. CDR1 is DFQATT and CDR2 is SNEGSKA in the germline V gene (reference sequence). V shed 1 base and J shed 0 bases, with 7 bases lying between them. CDR3 sequence: CSARVLASYNEQFF. The CDR3, as DNA: TGCAGTGCTAGAGTTCTAGCCTCCTACAATGAGCAGTTCTTC.

V and J are TRBV5-1 and TRBJ2-3; D is possibly TRBD1 (5 bases). Germline assignment: CDR1 SGHRS and CDR2 YFSETQ. This CDR3 comprises 14 residues. V dropped 2 bases and J dropped 2 bases, with 9 bases sitting between them. The CDR3: CASSFRESTDTQYF. As DNA, the CDR3 is TGCGCCAGCAGCTTCAGGGAATCCACAGATACGCAGTATTTT.

This rearrangement joins TRBV5-1 to TRBJ1-4; D is undetermined. Per germline, CDR1 SGHRS and CDR2 YFSETQ. Trimming removed 1 base from V and 3 bases from J, with 13 bases in between. The CDR3 extends over 16 amino acids. The CDR3 coding sequence is TGCGCCAGCAGCTTGCAATCGGCAGGCCCTAATGAAAAACTGTTTTTT. It codes for CASSLQSAGPNEKLFF.

This clonotype was recorded once. This chain joins TRBV7-9 and TRBJ2-5; 12 bases match TRBD2. From germline, CDR1 is SEHNR and CDR2 FQNEAQ (reference sequence). Trimming removed 1 base from V and 2 bases from J; junction bases left unmatched: 5. This CDR3 spans 17 amino acids. The CDR3 here is CASSLGLAGERQETQYF. The CDR3 nucleotides read TGTGCCAGCAGCTTAGGACTAGCGGGGGAGCGGCAAGAGACCCAGTACTTC.

The CDR3 DNA follows: TGTGCCAGCACCCTCCGGAACGGGTATCTAGCTGAAGCTTTCTTT. This gives the protein CASTLRNGYLAEAFF. The J gene is TRBJ1-1, the V gene TRBV6-5; D unclear. The CDR3 runs 15 residues. The V gene lost 7 bases and the J gene lost 6 bases, with 21 bases spanning the gap. CDR1 and CDR2 (germline): MNHEY, SVGAGI.

The genes are TRBV28 and TRBJ2-7; a weak D match, TRBD2 (6 bases). Germline CDR1 is MDHEN and CDR2 is SYDVKM. Trimming took 3 bases from V and 1 from J, leaving 13 bases between them. This CDR3 has 15 residues. Written as DNA, the CDR3 is TGTGCCAGCAGTTTTCCGCGGGGCACTTCCTACGAGCAGTACTTC. It codes for CASSFPRGTSYEQYF.

The chain links TRBV7-9 to TRBJ2-1; D possibly corresponds to TRBD1 (6 bases). Per the germline V gene, CDR1 is SEHNR and CDR2 is FQNEAQ (reference sequence). V lost 1 base and J 5 bases, leaving 12 bases between the germline ends. CDR3 length: 15 residues. As DNA, the CDR3 is TGTGCCAGCAGCTTAGGTGGGGGCACAGACAATGAGCAGTTCTTC. The encoded protein is CASSLGGGTDNEQFF.

This clonotype was detected many times. The chain combines TRBV6-5 with TRBJ2-7, with 10 bases fitting TRBD1. The CDR3 is 14 amino acids. Trimming at V came to 11 bases and at J to 2 bases, leaving 9 bases not matched to a gene. Per germline, CDR1 MNHEY and CDR2 SVGAGI. CDR3 sequence (DNA): TGTGCCTCGAAACCGGGACAGGGGACCTACGAGCAGTACTTC. Its translation is CASKPGQGTYEQYF.

The chain has TRBV7-2 and TRBJ1-2; 7 positions agree with TRBD1. J was trimmed by 7 bases and V by 4 bases; bases with no gene match: 9. The CDR3 contains 14 residues. CDR1 is SGHTA and CDR2 is FQGNSA in the germline V gene. As DNA, the CDR3 is TGTGCCAGCAGCTCATATAGTTCAGGGGGTGGCTACACCTTC. Protein: CASSSYSSGGGYTF.

On this clonotype: Since a much larger clone is just one base distant, this may be a read error. The rearrangement joins TRBV7-2 to TRBJ2-7, with TRBD1 matching over 9 bases. Germline V CDR1 and CDR2: SGHTA, FQGNSA. The CDR3 extends over 15 amino acids. Here the CDR3 DNA reads TGTGCCAGCAGCTACAATTGGGACAGGGCCTACAAGCAGTACTTC. Its translation is CASSYNWDRAYKQYF.

The chain links TRBV9 to TRBJ2-3; D assignment may be TRBD1 or TRBD2 (6 bases each). V dropped 4 bases and J dropped 3 bases, with 18 bases sitting between them. CDR1 SGDLS and CDR2 YYNGEE come from the germline V gene. The CDR3 has 16 residues. The CDR3 nucleotides read TGTGCCAGCAGCCCCAGGGGCGGGGTCGGGACAGATACGCAGTATTTT. It is translated as CASSPRGGVGTDTQYF. The whole variable domain, filled in from reference TRBV9 and TRBJ2-3, reads DSGVTQTPKHLITATGQRVTLRCSPRSGDLSVYWYQQSLDQGLQFLIQYYNGEERAKGNILERFSAQQFPDLHSELNLSSLELGDSALYFCASSPRGGVGTDTQYFGPGTRLTVL.

The genes are TRBV20-1 and TRBJ1-2; TRBD1 matches at 8 bases. Germline V gives CDR1 DFQATT, CDR2 SNEGSKA (reference sequence). After removal of 6 bases from V and 4 bases from J, the junction contained 7 bases not matched to a gene. The CDR3 totals 13 residues. The chain's CDR3 is CSAKTGTGYGYTF. Here the CDR3 DNA reads TGCAGTGCCAAAACCGGGACAGGCTATGGCTACACCTTC.

Only a few counts were recorded for this clonotype. The CDR3: CASSLARERASYEQYF. CDR3 bases: TGTGCCAGCAGCTTGGCCCGAGAGAGGGCCTCCTACGAGCAGTACTTC. The chain is built from TRBV5-6 and TRBJ2-7; D perhaps matches TRBD2 (5 bases). The V gene lost 0 bases and the J gene lost 0 bases, with 13 bases spanning the gap. Germline V gives CDR1 SGHDT, CDR2 YYEEEE. The CDR3 is 16 residues long.

This clonotype was counted between two and nine times. This sequence joins TRBV27 and TRBJ1-2; 9 bases are shared with TRBD1. The CDR3 length is 16 residues. V dropped 3 bases and J dropped 3; count of bases not matched to a gene: 8. Germline-derived CDR1 and CDR2 are MNHEY and SMNVEV (reference sequence). The DNA of the CDR3 is TGTGCCAGCAGTTTCCTCCGGACAGGGGTTTACTATGGCTACACCTTC. This encodes CASSFLRTGVYYGYTF.

V is TRBV5-1 and J is TRBJ2-5; D remains ambiguous. V was pared by 3 bases and J by 4 bases, with 16 bases between. The germline V gene has CDR1 SGHRS and CDR2 YFSETQ. The CDR3 contains 15 residues. The CDR3 region is CASSSAARIGETQYF. The CDR3 bases are TGCGCCAGCAGCTCAGCCGCCCGGATAGGAGAGACCCAGTACTTC.